These 23 T cell receptor beta chains were sequenced from one sample in a study of blood T cell repertoires in COVID-19. The method was immunoSEQ multiplex PCR; TCRdb's version includes in-frame clones alone and lacks a portion of them. The table has roughly 240,000 clones, around four fifths seen once. Sequencing was performed on PBMCs or T cells enriched from blood (not recorded which). The receptor source for this set is a woman in her forties who had been exposed to COVID-19.

The V call is TRBV25-1, the J call TRBJ2-5, with 11 bases aligning to TRBD2. After removal of 4 bases from V and 4 bases from J, the junction contained 5 bases not matched to a gene. CDR1 MGHDK and CDR2 SYGVNS come from the germline V gene. This CDR3 is built from 15 residues. CDR3 residues: CASSGPLAGGETQYF. Here the CDR3 DNA reads TGTGCCAGCAGTGGCCCTCTAGCGGGGGGAGAGACCCAGTACTTC.

By share, this clone counts as medium-sized (0.01 to 0.1%). The chain joins TRBV6-1 to TRBJ1-5; 7 bases align to TRBD1. CDR3 length equals 14 residues. Germline assignment: CDR1 MNHNS and CDR2 SASEGT. The ends lost 6 bases at V and 3 bases at J; junction bases unmatched: 5. The CDR3 is CASSTGTVNQPQHF. The CDR3 DNA is TGTGCCAGCAGCACCGGGACAGTCAATCAGCCCCAGCATTTT.

V and J are TRBV12-5 and TRBJ2-7; 12 nucleotides align to TRBD1. From germline, CDR1 is LGHNT and CDR2 FRNRAP. The length of the CDR3 is 17 residues. The V segment lost 3 bases and the J segment 3 bases; nucleotides outside the gene matches: 9. CDR3 nucleotide sequence: TGTGCTAGTGGTTTCGCCGGGACAGGGGGCTTTAACTACGAGCAGTACTTC. It translates to CASGFAGTGGFNYEQYF.

This clone was counted many times. The V and J genes are TRBV28 and TRBJ2-2, with D possibly TRBD2 on 7 matching bases. V lost 7 bases and J lost 5, with 20 bases in between. Germline CDR1 and CDR2: MDHEN and SYDVKM. The CDR3 runs to 16 residues. The CDR3 loop reads CASNHRWGGGTGELFF. For the CDR3, the DNA is TGTGCCAGCAACCATCGGTGGGGAGGGGGTACCGGGGAGCTGTTTTTT.

V and J are TRBV19 and TRBJ2-4, with a weak D call TRBD2 (6 bases). The CDR3 runs to 15 residues. V lost 7 bases, J lost 6 bases, and 19 bases lay in between. Per germline, CDR1 LNHDA and CDR2 SQIVND (reference sequence). This chain's CDR3 is CASTAAGPRGNIQYF. The DNA of the CDR3 is TGTGCCAGTACGGCCGCGGGGCCTCGGGGAAACATTCAGTACTTC.

The V and J genes are TRBV7-8 and TRBJ1-5, with D uncertain. Germline V gene sequence: CDR1 SGHVS, CDR2 FQNEAQ. This CDR3 comprises 15 residues. V lost 3 bases to trimming and J lost 2 bases, with 11 bases between them. The CDR3 here is CASSFGRTGNQPQHF. The CDR3 DNA is TGTGCCAGCAGCTTCGGGAGGACGGGCAATCAGCCCCAGCATTTT.

CDR3 residues: CASSQGFGQYEQYF. CDR3 sequence (DNA): TGTGCCAGCAGCCAAGGTTTCGGACAATACGAGCAGTACTTC. V usage is TRBV3-1 (or the pseudogene TRBV3-2) and J usage is TRBJ2-7; TRBD1 is a possible D gene (5 bases). The CDR3 has 14 amino acids. CDR1 and CDR2 (germline): LGHDT, YNNKEL (reference sequence). Trimming left V 1 base short and J 4 bases short, with 11 bases between.

V and J are TRBV6-5 and TRBJ1-3, with TRBD1 identical over 8 bases. Trimming cost V 7 bases and J 7 bases; bases outside gene matches: 9. The germline V gene has CDR1 MNHEY and CDR2 SVGAGI. This CDR3 is built from 14 residues. CDR3: CASTRGGQANTIYF. CDR3 nucleotide sequence: TGTGCCAGCACCCGAGGGGGACAGGCCAACACCATATATTTT.

J is TRBJ2-5 and V is TRBV7-2; 7 positions agree with TRBD1. The germline V gene encodes CDR1 SGHTA and CDR2 FQGNSA. The V gene end was trimmed by 3 bases and the J gene end by 3 bases; junction bases not matched to a gene: 7. This CDR3 contains 15 residues. CDR3 in amino acids: CASSLFGQEEETQYF. The CDR3 DNA sequence: TGTGCCAGCAGCTTGTTCGGACAGGAGGAAGAGACCCAGTACTTC.

The CDR3 nucleotides are TGTGCCAGCGGTGCTGAGGTGATCATGAACACTGAAGCTTTCTTT. Translated, it gives CASGAEVIMNTEAFF. The chain joins TRBV9 to TRBJ1-1; D unresolved. Looked up from germline, CDR1 is SGDLS and CDR2 is YYNGEE. The length of the CDR3 is 15 residues. V lost 7 bases to trimming and J lost 0 bases, with 16 bases between them.

The chain carries TRBV7-6 and TRBJ2-3; TRBD2 aligns across 7 bases. Germline values: CDR1 SGHVS, CDR2 FNYEAQ. The V segment lost 4 bases and the J segment 0 bases; nucleotides outside the gene matches: 10. The CDR3 is made up of 17 amino acids. This CDR3 reads CASSSAGDLPSTDTQYF. In DNA, the CDR3 is TGTGCCAGCAGCTCCGCGGGGGACCTACCAAGCACAGATACGCAGTATTTT.

The rearrangement joins TRBV7-8 to TRBJ1-4; 7 bases map to TRBD1. Trimming at V came to 6 bases and at J to 5 bases, leaving 9 bases not matched to a gene. CDR3 length: 15 residues. Germline CDR1 SGHVS, CDR2 FQNEAQ. The CDR3 DNA reads TGTGCCAGCAGTCCCACCGGGACAGCCAATGAAAAACTGTTTTTT. This codes for CASSPTGTANEKLFF.

This clone was found a few times. Within the sample, other DNA sequences also encode this same CDR3. The chain carries TRBV18 and TRBJ2-1; TRBD2 aligns across 9 bases. CDR1 and CDR2 from the germline V gene are KGHSH and LQKENI. Unmatched junction bases numbered 3, after V lost 0 bases and J lost 6 bases. The CDR3 has 15 residues. Written as DNA, the CDR3 is TGTGCCAGCTCACCACCGGGACTAGCCTCCAATGAGCAGTTCTTC. Residues: CASSPPGLASNEQFF.

V usage is TRBV7-6 and J usage is TRBJ2-3; perhaps TRBD1 as D (6 bases). V lost 1 base to trimming and J lost 2 bases, with 16 bases between them. This CDR3 comprises 17 residues. Germline CDR1 and CDR2: SGHVS and FNYEAQ. The CDR3 DNA sequence: TGTGCCAGCAGCTTAGGTAGAGGACAGTCCCACACAGATACGCAGTATTTT. It specifies CASSLGRGQSHTDTQYF.

The genes are TRBV5-4 and TRBJ2-5; 7 bases match TRBD1. J lost 4 bases, V lost 5 bases, and 14 bases had no gene match. CDR3 length: 16 amino acids. CDR1 SGHNT and CDR2 YYREEE come from the germline V gene (reference sequence). The CDR3 coding sequence is TGTGCCAGCAGGTACGGGACAGCCACCCTGGGAGAGACCCAGTACTTC. Its translation is CASRYGTATLGETQYF.

This clone was seen only a few times. This chain uses TRBV28 with TRBJ1-1; tentatively, D is TRBD1 (5 bases). V was pared by 2 bases and J by 8 bases, with 12 bases between. Germline CDR1 MDHEN, CDR2 SYDVKM. CDR3 length: 13 amino acids. The CDR3: CASSLGGGLEAFF. The CDR3 nucleotides read TGTGCCAGCAGTTTAGGGGGAGGGTTAGAAGCTTTCTTT.

The CDR3 reads CASSVRDRGWNEQFF. The DNA of the CDR3 is TGTGCCAGCAGCGTACGGGACAGGGGGTGGAATGAGCAGTTCTTC. The rearrangement links TRBV9 to TRBJ2-1, with TRBD1 matching 11 bases. The CDR3 loop spans 15 amino acids. The V segment lost 1 base and the J segment 7 bases; nucleotides outside the gene matches: 4. In germline, CDR1 is SGDLS, CDR2 YYNGEE.

The chain employs TRBV30 and TRBJ1-2; 7 bases fit TRBD1. The length of the CDR3 is 14 residues. J gave up 1 base and V 1 base, and 3 bases lay outside the gene matches. Germline CDR1 and CDR2: GTSNPN and SVGIG (reference sequence). The CDR3 region is CAWSAYRGNYGYTF. Written as DNA, the CDR3 is TGTGCCTGGAGTGCCTACAGGGGTAACTATGGCTACACCTTC.

The genes are TRBV18 and TRBJ1-5, with 7 nucleotides matching TRBD1. Germline V gives CDR1 KGHSH, CDR2 LQKENI. CDR3 length: 14 residues. Trimming took 6 bases from V and 4 from J; bases not matched to a gene: 6. Here the CDR3 DNA reads TGTGCCAGCTCCCCGACAGGGTATAATCAGCCCCAGCATTTT. This sequence encodes CASSPTGYNQPQHF.

The V and J genes are TRBV7-9 and TRBJ1-3; unclear D gene. Germline CDR1 and CDR2: SEHNR and FQNEAQ (reference sequence). The CDR3 is made up of 15 amino acids. The germline V and J ends were trimmed by 5 bases and 0 bases, with 11 bases remaining between them. The CDR3, as DNA: TGTGCCAGCAGCCTTACACCTTCCTCTGGAAACACCATATATTTT. Amino acids: CASSLTPSSGNTIYF.

The chain joins TRBV24-1 to TRBJ1-6; TRBD1 agrees at 9 bases. The CDR3 has 17 residues. After removal of 4 bases from V and 7 bases from J, the junction contained 10 bases not matched to a gene. Per germline, CDR1 KGHDR and CDR2 SFDVKD. CDR3 bases: TGTGCCACCAGTGAATACCGGGACAGGGCTTGGAATTCACCCCTCCACTTT. This translates into CATSEYRDRAWNSPLHF.

The chain couples TRBV6-4 to TRBJ1-4; D ambiguous. V was pared by 3 bases and J by 7 bases, with 9 bases between. Germline V gene lookup returns CDR1 MRHNA and CDR2 SNTAGT. The CDR3 spans 13 residues. The CDR3: CASSEQSSEKLFF. As DNA, the CDR3 is TGTGCCAGCAGTGAGCAGTCCAGTGAAAAACTGTTTTTT.

At least ten counts were recorded for this clone. This chain joins TRBV6-5 and TRBJ1-5; the D gene is possibly TRBD1 (6 bases). V lost 7 bases to trimming and J lost 6 bases, with 13 bases between them. Germline CDR1 is MNHEY and CDR2 is SVGAGI. CDR3 length equals 13 residues. The CDR3 region is CASTRDTVQPQHF. The CDR3, as DNA: TGTGCCAGCACCAGGGACACAGTTCAGCCCCAGCATTTT.